The entry below gives a single TCR beta chain sequence along with its context. The antigen remains unidentified. The record originates from a study of cytomegalovirus exposure and HLA in healthy donors. Study background: The 600 to 800 first-cohort repertoires shared a platform with the 120 or so validation repertoires, as reported in a later analysis.

Separation from the approximately 670-subject first cohort characterized the 120-subject validation cohort, to which the donors belonged. In germline, CDR1 is MRHNA, CDR2 SNTAGT. V trimming: 3 bases; J trimming: 0 bases; junction bases outside the gene matches: 4. The CDR3 has 16 residues. Study-wide results and caveats: Investigators reported 150 to 200 TCR beta chains as tied to cytomegalovirus. TCR sequences were mostly rare, though some public TCRs occurred in many donors.

Produced via immunoSEQ multiplex PCR; TCRdb's table is partial and in-frame only. The sample gives about 130,000 clones, roughly 91% of which show up once; around 3.4% is in the top ten. The sequenced sample consisted of PBMCs. The chain combines TRBV6-4 with TRBJ2-7, with 11 nucleotides matching TRBD2. The sequence was collected from a man aged 30 to 39 in good health and CMV-seronegative. CDR3 DNA sequence: TGTGCCAGCAGTGAACTAGCGGGGGCCCTCTCCTACGAGCAGTACTTC. As protein: CASSELAGALSYEQYF.